Below, 7 T cell receptor beta chains from the same sample are listed, as sequenced in a study of OX40 agonist ivuxolimab in advanced cancers. Here immunoSEQ multiplex PCR was the method, and the copy in TCRdb shows in-frame clones only, minus some. The table lists about 50,000 clones, more than 70% of them singletons, with under 3% in the top ten. The source material was CD4+ or CD8+ T cells sorted from blood, sampled in a trial of the OX40 agonist ivuxolimab. The receptors come from an adult with an advanced solid tumor such as melanoma, head and neck, liver or kidney cancer.

V gene TRBV2 combines with J gene TRBJ1-5; the match to TRBD1 covers 9 bases. CDR3 size: 13 residues. V gave up 6 bases and J gave up 7 bases; unmatched junction bases: 4. Germline CDR1 SNHLY, CDR2 FYNNEI. CDR3 protein: CASRGDREQPQHF. As DNA, the CDR3 is TGTGCCAGCAGAGGGGACAGGGAGCAGCCCCAGCATTTT.

The sample holds one count of this clone. The CDR3 loop reads CAPLPPPLHF. CDR3 in DNA: TGTGCCCCCCTGCCCCCACCCCTCCACTTT. The V gene is TRBV10-3, the J gene TRBJ1-6; D not resolved. The CDR3 totals 10 residues. The germline V gene encodes CDR1 ENHRY and CDR2 SYGVKD. Between the trimmed V and J ends, which lost 11 bases and 11 bases, there was a span of 10 bases.

This sequence joins TRBV4-1 and TRBJ2-7; 10 bases are a match to TRBD1. J gave up 1 base and V 4 bases, and 4 bases lay outside the gene matches. The CDR3 totals 15 residues. CDR1 and CDR2 from the germline V gene are MGHRA and YSYEKL. CDR3 sequence: CASSRTGQGSYEQYF. CDR3 bases: TGCGCCAGCAGCCGTACGGGACAGGGGTCCTACGAGCAGTACTTC.

The gene calls are TRBV6-1 and TRBJ1-5, with D unresolved. V lost 6 bases and J lost 0, with 9 bases in between. This CDR3 has 14 amino acids. Germline V CDR1 and CDR2: MNHNS, SASEGT. The CDR3 DNA sequence: TGTGCCAGCAGGATCGGTATTAGCAATCAGCCCCAGCATTTT. It is translated as CASRIGISNQPQHF.

This clone came up a few times. The chain couples TRBV6-1 to TRBJ1-6, with D hard to call. The CDR3 extends over 19 amino acids. Trimming took off 0 bases at V and 0 bases at J, with 15 bases between the two ends. Per germline, CDR1 MNHNS and CDR2 SASEGT. The CDR3 nucleotides read TGTGCCAGCAGTGAAGCAAGGAGTTTCTCGAGCTCCTATAATTCACCCCTCCACTTT. Its translation is CASSEARSFSSSYNSPLHF.

In nucleotides, the CDR3 is TGTGCCAGCAGCCTTAGACATCGAGGAGGAAACACCATATATTTT. Protein: CASSLRHRGGNTIYF. The chain recombines TRBV11-2 with TRBJ1-3, with D hard to call. CDR1 and CDR2 (germline): SGHAT, FQNNGV. V lost 5 bases to trimming and J lost 4 bases, with 15 bases between them. This CDR3 is built from 15 residues.

The chain uses TRBV6-1 and TRBJ1-2; no firm D call. CDR3 size: 14 residues. V lost 5 bases and J lost 0, with 10 bases in between. Germline loops: CDR1 MNHNS, CDR2 SASEGT. CDR3 protein: CASSLIGANYGYTF. DNA of the CDR3: TGTGCCAGCAGTTTGATCGGGGCTAACTATGGCTACACCTTC.